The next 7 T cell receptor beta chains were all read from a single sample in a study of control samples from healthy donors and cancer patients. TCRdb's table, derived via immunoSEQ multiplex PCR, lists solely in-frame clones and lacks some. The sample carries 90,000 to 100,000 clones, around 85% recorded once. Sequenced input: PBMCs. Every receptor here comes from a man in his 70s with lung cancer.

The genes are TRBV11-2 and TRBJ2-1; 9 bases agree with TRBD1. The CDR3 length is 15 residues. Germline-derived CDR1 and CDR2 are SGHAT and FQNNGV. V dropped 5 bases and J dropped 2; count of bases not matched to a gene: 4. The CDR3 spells CASSRRQGAYNEQFF. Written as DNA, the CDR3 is TGTGCCAGCAGCCGACGACAGGGGGCCTACAATGAGCAGTTCTTC.

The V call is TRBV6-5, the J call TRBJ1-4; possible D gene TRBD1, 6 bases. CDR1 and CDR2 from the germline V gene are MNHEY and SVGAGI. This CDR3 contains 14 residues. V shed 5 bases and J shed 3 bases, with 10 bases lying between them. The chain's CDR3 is CASSKRGANEKLFF. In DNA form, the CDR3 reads TGTGCCAGCAGTAAAAGGGGGGCTAATGAAAAACTGTTTTTT.

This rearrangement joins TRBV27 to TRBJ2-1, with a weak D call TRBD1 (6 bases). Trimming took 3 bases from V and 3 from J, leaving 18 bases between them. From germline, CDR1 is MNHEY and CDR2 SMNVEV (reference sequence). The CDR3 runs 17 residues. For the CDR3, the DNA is TGTGCCAGCAGTTTTTCTCGGGTCATACAGGGCTACAATGAGCAGTTCTTC. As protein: CASSFSRVIQGYNEQFF.

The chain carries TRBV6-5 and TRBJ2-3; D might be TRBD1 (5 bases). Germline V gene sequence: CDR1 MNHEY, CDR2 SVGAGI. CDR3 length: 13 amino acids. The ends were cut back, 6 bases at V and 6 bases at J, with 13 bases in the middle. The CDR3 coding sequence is TGTGCCAGCAGGGCCGCAGGGCGGGATACGCAGTATTTT. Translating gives CASRAAGRDTQYF.

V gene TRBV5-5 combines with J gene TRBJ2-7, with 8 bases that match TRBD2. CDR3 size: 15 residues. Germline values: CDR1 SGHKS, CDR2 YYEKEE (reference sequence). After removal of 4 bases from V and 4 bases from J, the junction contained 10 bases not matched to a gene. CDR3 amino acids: CASSPREGPNYEQYF. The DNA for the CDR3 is TGTGCCAGCAGCCCTCGGGAGGGTCCCAATTACGAGCAGTACTTC.

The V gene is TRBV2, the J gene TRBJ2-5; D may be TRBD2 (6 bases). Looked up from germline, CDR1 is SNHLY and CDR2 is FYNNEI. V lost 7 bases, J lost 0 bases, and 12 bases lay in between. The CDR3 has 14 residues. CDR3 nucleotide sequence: TGTGCCAGCATCCCGGGGGTGTACCAAGAGACCCAGTACTTC. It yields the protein CASIPGVYQETQYF.

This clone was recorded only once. CDR3 bases: TGCAGCGTTGAATCGGGGATTAATGAAAAACTGTTTTTT. It translates to CSVESGINEKLFF. The V gene is TRBV29-1, the J gene TRBJ1-4; D not certain. The germline gives CDR1 SQVTM, CDR2 ANQGSEA. This CDR3 contains 13 residues. Trimming removed 2 bases at V and 4 bases at J, with 8 bases between.